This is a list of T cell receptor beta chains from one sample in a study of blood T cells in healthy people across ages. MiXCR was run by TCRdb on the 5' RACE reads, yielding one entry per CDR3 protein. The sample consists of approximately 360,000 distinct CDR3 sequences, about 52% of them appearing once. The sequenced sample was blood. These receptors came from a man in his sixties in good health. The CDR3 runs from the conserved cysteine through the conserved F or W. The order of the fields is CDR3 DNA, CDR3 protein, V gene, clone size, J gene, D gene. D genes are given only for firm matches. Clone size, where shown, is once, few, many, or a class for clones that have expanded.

TGTGCCAGCAGCGTAAGGGCCGAGGCGTCGGGGGAGCTGTTTTTT,CASSVRAEASGELFF,TRBV9,.,TRBJ2-2,.
TGTGCCAGCAGCCTAGCTCCCCCTCGGACAGATACGCAGTATTTT,CASSLAPPRTDTQYF,TRBV7-2,few,TRBJ2-3,.
TGTGCCACTTCAACCGGGGCTTACTACGAGCAGTACTTC,CATSTGAYYEQYF,TRBV2,many,TRBJ2-7,.
TGTGCCAGCAGTCAAACCGGGACAGGGCTGACTGAAAAACTGTTTTTT,CASSQTGTGLTEKLFF,TRBV28,.,TRBJ1-4,TRBD1
TGTGCTAGTGGTTTGGCCCCAGGGACAGGGGGTTACTATGGCTACACCTTC,CASGLAPGTGGYYGYTF,TRBV12-5,few,TRBJ1-2,TRBD1
TGCAGCGTTGAAGATTTCCAGGGGGCCCCCTCTACGCAGTATTTT,CSVEDFQGAPSTQYF,TRBV29-1,.,TRBJ2-3,TRBD1
TGTGCCAGCTCGTTAGAGTCGGATGAAAAACTGTTTTTT,CASSLESDEKLFF,TRBV18,.,TRBJ1-4,.
TGTGCCAGCAGCCACCCTCGGGGGGGGGGCAATGAGCAGTTCTTC,CASSHPRGGGNEQFF,TRBV3-1,many,TRBJ2-1,TRBD2
TGTGCCAGCAGTGATTCGGGACTTAGCAATCAGCCCCAGCATTTT,CASSDSGLSNQPQHF,TRBV12-3/TRBV12-4,once,TRBJ1-5,.
TGTGCCAGCAGTACGGGACAGTCTAGGGGGTGGAGAGGCTACACCTTC,CASSTGQSRGWRGYTF,TRBV6-6,.,TRBJ1-2,TRBD1
TGTGCCAGCACTGAGCCCCGCAGGGGGCTGTACGAGCAGTACTTC,CASTEPRRGLYEQYF,TRBV6-5,.,TRBJ2-7,TRBD1
TGCAGCGTTGGGGACCTAGGGGGGGGTAATGGCTACACCTTC,CSVGDLGGGNGYTF,TRBV29-1,.,TRBJ1-2,.